The 3 T cell receptor beta chains below all came from one sample that was sequenced in a study of response to subunit inactivated influenza vaccine. In TCRdb, the RT-PCR reads were re-called with MiXCR into one record per CDR3 protein. The sample consists of around 570,000 distinct CDR3 sequences, 11% of them appearing once. The data also belong to a second study, concerning T cells expressing NK-cell markers. From that report: Libraries used 5'RACE template switching adding universal primer site and UMIs.

The sequencing here drew on PBMCs from blood, taken on the day of vaccination. The receptor set was obtained from a man aged 50 or older who received an inactivated influenza vaccine.

This rearrangement joins TRBV7-2 to TRBJ2-7, with TRBD1 matching 7 bases. The germline V gene has CDR1 SGHTA and CDR2 FQGNSA. This CDR3 contains 13 residues. V lost 3 bases to trimming and J lost 4 bases; unmatched junction nucleotides: 3. CDR3 protein: CASSFGGQYEQYF. The CDR3 DNA reads TGTGCCAGCAGCTTTGGGGGACAGTACGAGCAGTACTTC. Variable domain in full (rest from reference TRBV7-2 and TRBJ2-7): GAGVSQSPSNKVTEKGKDVELRCDPISGHTALYWYRQSLGQGLEFLIYFQGNSAPDKSGLPSDRFSAERTGGSVSTLTIQRTQQEDSAVYLCASSFGGQYEQYFGPGTRLTVT.

The rearrangement links TRBV12-3 or TRBV12-4 to TRBJ1-1; D may be TRBD1 (6 bases). The CDR3 runs 15 residues. V was trimmed by 5 bases and J by 5 bases, leaving 18 bases between them. Written as DNA, the CDR3 is TGTGCCAGCAGTAGAGGGGGGGCTCTCAAGACTGAAGCTTTCTTT. It yields the protein CASSRGGALKTEAFF.

This clonotype was recorded a few times. J is TRBJ2-3 and V is TRBV24-1; 8 bases are shared with TRBD1. With V trimmed by 4 bases and J by 4 bases, 6 bases remained unmatched. The CDR3 extends over 15 amino acids. Germline CDR1 reads KGHDR; CDR2 reads SFDVKD. CDR3 DNA sequence: TGTGCCACCAGTGACACCAGGGGGCCCTCAGATACGCAGTATTTT. Its translation is CATSDTRGPSDTQYF.